These T cell receptor beta chains were read from a single sample in a study of T cells in Graves' hyperthyroidism and ophthalmopathy. TCRdb re-called the multiplex PCR reads with MiXCR, one entry per CDR3 protein. Of 490,000 or so distinct CDR3 sequences listed, 15% to 20% are singletons. The sequenced sample consisted of blood. All receptors come from a woman in her twenties or thirties with Graves' ophthalmopathy. Each CDR3 is given with its conserved first and last residue. The D gene is left open where the match is weak. Clone sizes are given selectively: once, few, many, or a class where the clone is expanded.

>many|TRBV7-2|NA|TRBJ2-5
CASSSPGLKETQYF
TGTGCCAGCAGCTCGCCGGGACTTAAAGAGACCCAGTACTTC
>many|TRBV7-2|TRBD1|TRBJ1-4
CASTKDRVTEKLFF
TGTGCCAGCACCAAGGACAGGGTGACTGAAAAACTGTTTTTT
>many|TRBV4-2|TRBD2|TRBJ2-7
CASSSGLAVYEQYF
TGTGCCAGCAGTTCCGGACTAGCGGTATACGAGCAGTACTTC
>NA|TRBV12-3/TRBV12-4|NA|TRBJ1-4
CASSLGVGSLDEKLFF
TGTGCCAGCAGTTTAGGTGTTGGGAGTCTCGATGAAAAACTGTTTTTT
>many|TRBV12-3/TRBV12-4|TRBD1|TRBJ1-3
CATTGFGNTIYF
TGTGCCACGACAGGGTTTGGAAACACCATATATTTT
>many|TRBV20-1|NA|TRBJ2-5
CSARGQQETQYF
TGCAGTGCTAGAGGTCAGCAAGAGACCCAGTACTTC
>many|TRBV20-1|NA|TRBJ2-1
CSARRLHNEQFF
TGCAGTGCTAGGCGGCTGCACAATGAGCAGTTCTTC
>few|TRBV29-1|NA|TRBJ2-7
CSVVESGLGEQYF
TGCAGCGTTGTGGAGTCCGGACTCGGCGAGCAGTACTTC
>NA|TRBV20-1|TRBD1|TRBJ1-4
CSASGRTGRELFF
TGCAGTGCTAGTGGGAGGACAGGTCGGGAACTGTTTTTT
>many|TRBV19|TRBD1|TRBJ2-7
CASSVEAGTGTEQYF
TGTGCCAGTAGTGTCGAGGCCGGGACAGGGACCGAGCAGTACTTC
>many|TRBV7-9|NA|TRBJ2-7
CASSPVSISAGEQYF
TGTGCCAGCAGCCCAGTCTCGATATCAGCAGGGGAGCAGTACTTC
>few|TRBV6-1|NA|TRBJ2-3
CASSPRTVTDTQYF
TGTGCCAGCAGCCCACGGACAGTCACAGATACGCAGTATTTT
>few|TRBV19|NA|TRBJ2-1
CASSIPGQQQFF
TGTGCCAGTAGTATCCCCGGACAGCAGCAGTTCTTC
>many|TRBV27|TRBD1|TRBJ2-7
CASSLSTGQGGYEQYF
TGTGCCAGCAGTTTATCGACCGGACAGGGCGGCTACGAGCAGTACTTC
>many|TRBV6-2/TRBV6-3|NA|TRBJ1-1
CASRSHNSNTEAFF
TGTGCCAGCAGGAGTCACAATTCAAACACTGAAGCTTTCTTT
>many|TRBV12-3/TRBV12-4|NA|TRBJ2-7
CASSGSLGEQYF
TGTGCCAGCAGTGGGAGTCTAGGCGAGCAGTACTTC
>few|TRBV27|TRBD2|TRBJ2-1
CASFLLAESYNEQFF
TGTGCCAGCTTTCTACTAGCGGAGTCCTACAATGAGCAGTTCTTC
>NA|TRBV12-5|TRBD2|TRBJ2-2
CASTLREGGGTGELFF
TGTGCTAGTACCCTGCGGGAGGGGGGGGGCACCGGGGAGCTGTTTTTT
>many|TRBV30|NA|TRBJ2-7
CAWSPRYEQYF
TGTGCCTGGAGTCCCCGATACGAGCAGTACTTC
>many|TRBV18|NA|TRBJ2-7
CASSGNSYEQYF
TGTGCCAGCTCCGGGAACTCCTACGAGCAGTACTTC
>few|TRBV27|TRBD1|TRBJ1-4
CASSSQILDRGDGGEKLFF
TGTGCCAGCAGTTCGCAAATCCTGGACAGGGGGGACGGCGGTGAAAAACTGTTTTTT
>once|TRBV30|NA|TRBJ2-6
CASPSYGSPSGANVLTF
TGTGCCTCCCCCTCTTACGGTTCCCCATCTGGTGCCAACGTCCTGACTTTC
>few|TRBV5-5|NA|TRBJ1-2
CASSLDWESVGYTF
TGTGCCAGCAGCTTGGATTGGGAATCGGTTGGCTACACCTTC
>NA|TRBV12-3/TRBV12-4|NA|TRBJ2-7
CASSLSSSPYEQYF
TGTGCCAGCAGTTTAAGTAGCAGCCCCTACGAGCAGTACTTC
>many|TRBV4-3|TRBD1|TRBJ2-1
CASSQDGQVYNEQFF
TGCGCCAGCAGCCAAGATGGACAGGTCTACAATGAGCAGTTCTTC
>many|TRBV13|TRBD2|TRBJ2-5
CASSSGTSGSLETQYF
TGTGCCAGCAGCTCCGGGACTAGCGGGAGCCTGGAGACCCAGTACTTC
>many|TRBV7-2|NA|TRBJ1-6
CASSLPGGGDNSPLHF
TGTGCCAGCAGCTTACCCGGCGGAGGGGATAATTCACCCCTCCACTTT
>many|TRBV24-1|NA|TRBJ2-5
CATSDIGRPMETQYF
TGTGCCACCAGTGACATCGGACGGCCGATGGAGACCCAGTACTTC
>many|TRBV20-1|TRBD1|TRBJ1-5
CSARQDRRNQPQHF
TGCAGTGCTAGACAGGACAGGAGGAATCAGCCCCAGCATTTT
>many|TRBV30|NA|TRBJ2-7
CAWSRGGEGEQYF
TGTGCCTGGAGTCGAGGGGGGGAGGGCGAGCAGTACTTC
>many|TRBV30|NA|TRBJ1-5
CAWSSNRVLNQPQHF
TGTGCCTGGAGTTCCAACAGGGTACTTAATCAGCCCCAGCATTTT
>many|TRBV5-1|NA|TRBJ2-1
CASSFTTRANEQFF
TGCGCCAGCAGCTTTACGACTCGGGCCAATGAGCAGTTCTTC
>many|TRBV18|NA|TRBJ1-4
CASSRTRDATNEKLFF
TGTGCCAGCTCACGAACAAGGGATGCAACTAATGAAAAACTGTTTTTT
>NA|TRBV6-1|NA|TRBJ1-2
CASSANGQLYGYTF
TGTGCCAGCAGTGCTAATGGACAGCTCTATGGCTACACCTTC
>few|TRBV2|NA|TRBJ2-7
CASSDSSANSYEQYF
TGTGCCAGCAGTGATTCTAGCGCCAACTCCTACGAGCAGTACTTC
>many|TRBV29-1|NA|TRBJ2-3
CSVARGTADTQYF
TGCAGCGTTGCGCGCGGGACTGCAGATACGCAGTATTTT
>many|TRBV20-1|TRBD1|TRBJ2-3
CSASYRGNTDTQYF
TGCAGTGCTAGTTACAGGGGCAACACAGATACGCAGTATTTT
>many|TRBV20-1|NA|TRBJ1-1
CSAEGRSEAFF
TGCAGTGCTGAAGGCAGGTCTGAAGCTTTCTTT
>few|TRBV15|NA|TRBJ2-5
CATRGPGYQETQYF
TGTGCCACCAGAGGACCAGGGTACCAAGAGACCCAGTACTTC
>few|TRBV7-8|NA|TRBJ1-1
CASSLDPGREAFF
TGTGCCAGCAGCTTAGACCCGGGGCGTGAAGCTTTCTTT
>many|TRBV20-1|NA|TRBJ2-7
CSARGGGAGGVRPYEQYF
TGCAGTGCTAGAGGAGGAGGGGCAGGGGGAGTTCGCCCTTACGAGCAGTACTTC
>many|TRBV4-3|NA|TRBJ2-7
CASSQAGGVSYEQYF
TGCGCCAGCAGCCAAGCAGGCGGTGTCTCCTACGAGCAGTACTTC
>many|TRBV20-1|NA|TRBJ1-1
CSASLQGTEAFF
TGCAGTGCTAGTTTACAAGGCACTGAAGCTTTCTTT
>NA|TRBV4-2|TRBD1|TRBJ2-6
CASQEGAGGWSGANVLTF
TGTGCCAGCCAGGAAGGGGCAGGGGGTTGGTCTGGGGCCAACGTCCTGACTTTC
>few|TRBV15|TRBD2|TRBJ2-7
CATSTFTSGRGSKSYEQYF
TGTGCCACCAGCACCTTCACTAGCGGGAGGGGGTCTAAATCCTACGAGCAGTACTTC
>many|TRBV29-1|NA|TRBJ2-7
CSVEDPKGDSYEQYF
TGCAGCGTTGAAGATCCAAAAGGGGACTCCTACGAGCAGTACTTC
>NA|TRBV30|NA|TRBJ1-5
CAWSAGYNQPQHF
TGTGCCTGGAGTGCAGGTTACAATCAGCCCCAGCATTTT
>many|TRBV30|TRBD1|TRBJ2-1
CAWSGTGGNEQFF
TGTGCCTGGAGTGGGACAGGGGGCAATGAGCAGTTCTTC
>NA|TRBV2|NA|TRBJ1-4
CASSDFVGRPEKLFF
TGTGCCAGCAGTGATTTCGTCGGAAGACCTGAAAAACTGTTTTTT
>many|TRBV29-1|NA|TRBJ2-5
CSVAGGWGEETQYF
TGCAGCGTTGCTGGGGGTTGGGGGGAAGAGACCCAGTACTTC
>many|TRBV12-3/TRBV12-4|TRBD1|TRBJ1-5
CASSLGTEQSAQHF
TGTGCCAGCAGTCTCGGGACAGAACAATCAGCCCAGCATTTT
>NA|TRBV20-1|NA|TRBJ2-6
CSASGETGANALTF
TGCAGTGCTAGCGGGGAGACTGGGGCCAACGCCCTGACTTTC
>NA|TRBV19|TRBD1|TRBJ2-2
CASRDRGFGSTGELFF
TGTGCCAGTAGGGACAGGGGATTCGGGAGCACCGGGGAGCTGTTTTTT
>many|TRBV7-2|TRBD1|TRBJ1-2
CASSVSGTGPGYTF
TGTGCCAGCAGCGTTTCCGGGACAGGGCCCGGCTACACCTTC
>many|TRBV20-1|NA|TRBJ1-5
CSASPGGGIRNQPQHF
TGCAGTGCTTCTCCCGGGGGTGGGATTCGCAATCAGCCCCAGCATTTT
>NA|TRBV20-1|TRBD2|TRBJ2-5
CSASALADSGETQYF
TGCAGTGCGAGCGCCCTAGCGGACTCGGGAGAGACCCAGTACTTC
>many|TRBV11-3|NA|TRBJ1-1
CASSLLSIMNTEAFF
TGTGCCAGCAGCTTATTATCGATCATGAACACTGAAGCTTTCTTT